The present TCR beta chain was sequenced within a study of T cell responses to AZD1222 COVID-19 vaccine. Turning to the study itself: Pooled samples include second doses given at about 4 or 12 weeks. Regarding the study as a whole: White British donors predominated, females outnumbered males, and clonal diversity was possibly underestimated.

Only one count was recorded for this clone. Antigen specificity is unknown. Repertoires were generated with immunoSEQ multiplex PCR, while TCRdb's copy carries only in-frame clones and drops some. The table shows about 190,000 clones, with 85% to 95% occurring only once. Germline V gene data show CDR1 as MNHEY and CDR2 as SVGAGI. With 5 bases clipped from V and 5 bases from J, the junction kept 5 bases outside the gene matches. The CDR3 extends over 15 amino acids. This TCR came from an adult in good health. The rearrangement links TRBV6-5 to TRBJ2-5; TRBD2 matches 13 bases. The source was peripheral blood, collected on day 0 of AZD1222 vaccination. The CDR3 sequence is CASSRTSGGRETQYF. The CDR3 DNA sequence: TGTGCCAGCAGTCGGACTAGCGGGGGCCGGGAGACCCAGTACTTC.